This TCR beta chain was captured by sequencing in a study of vaccination and CD4 T cells after COVID-19. Whole-study context: Stimuli were overlapping spike peptide pools of SARS-CoV-2 and three common cold coronaviruses (HCoV-NL63, HCoV-OC43, HCoV-229E).

This CDR3 contains 15 residues. The V end was cut by 0 bases, the J end by 3 bases, with 11 bases between. Germline CDR1 and CDR2: SGHVS and FQNEAQ. Overall study findings and caveats: Within convalescent individuals, 304 out of 307 vaccine-specific clones proved to be spike mono-reactive.

Sequenced with the Oncomine TCR Beta short-read assay was DNA taken from cultured CD4+ T cells. Using its own MiXCR run on the PCR reads, TCRdb lists one record per CDR3 protein. This sample has roughly 9,900 distinct CDR3 sequences; around three fifths occur once, and the top ten carry 34%. This clonotype has only a few counts. What it recognizes is unknown. The treatment: approximately nine-day PBMC culture with coronavirus spike peptide pools or control peptides (ViraFEST assay). Using peptide pools, antigen-specific T cells were expanded in ViraFEST before TCRs were sequenced. The specimen sequenced was CD4+ T cells from blood, cultured in vitro. This clonotype was obtained from a human donor who had recovered from COVID-19. The chain is built from TRBV7-8 and TRBJ1-2; a weak D match, TRBD1 (5 bases). CDR3 in amino acids: CASSLAPGLYYGYTF. The DNA of the CDR3 is TGTGCCAGCAGCTTAGCTCCGGGACTTTACTATGGCTACACCTTC. Based on the CDR3 plus reference TRBV7-8 and TRBJ1-2, the full variable domain is GAGVSQSPRYKVAKRGQDVALRCDPISGHVSLFWYQQALGQGPEFLTYFQNEAQLDKSGLPSDRFFAERPEGSVSTLKIQRTQQEDSAVYLCASSLAPGLYYGYTFGSGTRLTVV.